This T cell receptor (beta chain) came from a study of T-cell memory formation after mild COVID-19. Across the whole study: Across donors, TCR clusters were largely donor specific.

Germline CDR1 and CDR2: SNHLY and FYNNEI. The ends lost 2 bases at V and 9 bases at J; junction bases unmatched: 14. The CDR3 runs 18 residues. TCRdb re-called the 5' RACE reads with MiXCR, one entry per CDR3 protein. The data show some 450,000 distinct CDR3 sequences, 15% to 20% seen once. The sample consisted of PBMCs or a T cell subset sorted from them (not recorded which). The sequence came from an adult woman who had mild COVID-19 (a few samples of this study predate the infection). Cell type and time point are not known. V is TRBV2 and J is TRBJ2-1; 12 bases agree with TRBD2. The chain's CDR3 is CASSERLAGDFTTGEQFF. The CDR3 nucleotides are TGTGCCAGCAGTGAAAGACTAGCGGGGGATTTCACCACCGGTGAGCAGTTCTTC.